The source of this T cell receptor (beta chain) is a study of high-grade serous ovarian cancer treatment subgroups (dated by TCRdb to the early 2020s). At the level of the whole study: On average, sequencing produced approximately 13,000 reads and 7,494 unique TCR beta rearrangements for each sample. TCR beta repertoires were profiled in patients with high-grade serous ovarian cancer who were grouped, under a laparoscopic triage algorithm, by complete gross resection or by neoadjuvant chemotherapy response. The approximately 30-patient cohort included some ten patients with no residual disease after primary surgery (R0), some ten excellent NACT responders, and some ten poor NACT responders. In total there were 95 or so samples, since every patient provided one primary tumor sample and two metastatic tumor samples.

The CDR3 contains 13 residues, cysteine and phenylalanine counted. This entry keeps only the CDR3 DNA: 39 bases, framed from base 1. CDR1 and CDR2, looked up from the germline V gene (reference sequence), are GTSNPN and SVGIG. Here V drops 4 bases and J drops 3 bases, and the junction holds 3 bases not matched to any gene. The 70 to 90 tumor samples underwent high-throughput TCR profiling with ImmunoSEQ. From the authors' description of their analysis: The repertoire diversity metrics included richness (unique productive sequences), clonality, evenness and relatedness, and the Bhattacharyya coefficient was used to measure similarity between samples. In a sensitivity analysis, TCRs with fewer than two reads were excluded, and consistent conclusions were obtained. The table comes from immuneACCESS by way of TCRdb, which keeps in-frame sequences with V and J called. Part of the clones is missing from these tables; in studies checked, under half for an unresolved V gene and the rest for unknown reasons. V and J calls and clone size are copied from that table; D and trimming were computed from the DNA. For this sample there are fewer than 2,000 clones; under 80% appear just once. The ten most abundant clones make up about 12% of the sample.

The study at large found these results: Repertoire similarity between tumors of the same patient ranged 0.11 to 0.79, whereas almost no similarity was seen between different patients. The TCR repertoire analyses centered on CDR3, and CDR1 and CDR2 were not analyzed. Neoantigen level correlated positively with TCR clonal relatedness, and copy number variation and mutation load from whole-genome sequencing showed a positive trend with TCR clonal relatedness. Bulk tumor TCR sequencing lacked spatial information, limiting insight into HGSC tumor complexity and diversity.

Collection of tumor samples took place before definitive surgery or chemotherapy. Genomic DNA was extracted by the MD Anderson Biospecimen Extraction Resource, and TCR sequencing was done by the MD Anderson Cancer Genomics Laboratory. As to this clone: What antigen it recognizes has not been identified. Base quality data are lacking; no much larger clone is found one base away.

The chain was built from TRBV30 and TRBJ1-2; TRBD1 matches 9 bases in the middle. The sequenced sample was tumor tissue. The source of this sequence is a human donor with high-grade serous ovarian cancer. Here is the DNA: TGTGCCTGGACGACAGGGGGATACTATGGCTACACCTTC. This is translated as CAWTTGGYYGYTF.